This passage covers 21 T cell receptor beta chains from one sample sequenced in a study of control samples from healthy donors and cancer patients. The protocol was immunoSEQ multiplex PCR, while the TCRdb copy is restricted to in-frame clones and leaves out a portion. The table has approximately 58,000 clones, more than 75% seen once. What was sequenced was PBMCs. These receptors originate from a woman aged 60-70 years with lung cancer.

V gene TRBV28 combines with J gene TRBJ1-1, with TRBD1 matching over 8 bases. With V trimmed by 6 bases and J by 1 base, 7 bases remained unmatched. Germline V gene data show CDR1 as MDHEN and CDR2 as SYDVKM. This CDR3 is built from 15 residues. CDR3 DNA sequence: TGTGCCAGCAGGATCTCAGGGGGCCCGAACACTGAAGCTTTCTTT. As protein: CASRISGGPNTEAFF.

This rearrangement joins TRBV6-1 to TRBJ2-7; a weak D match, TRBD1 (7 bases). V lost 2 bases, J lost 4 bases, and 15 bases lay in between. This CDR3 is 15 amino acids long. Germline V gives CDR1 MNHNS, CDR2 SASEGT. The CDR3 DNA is TGTGCCAGCAGTGAATTAAACAGGGGAGGATACGAGCAGTACTTC. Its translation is CASSELNRGGYEQYF.

The CDR3 spells CASSQVAGTAGETQYF. CDR3 coding DNA: TGTGCCAGCAGCCAAGTTGCCGGGACAGCAGGAGAGACCCAGTACTTC. This sequence joins TRBV11-2 and TRBJ2-5; TRBD1 matches at 7 bases. J was trimmed by 4 bases and V by 5 bases; bases with no gene match: 13. The CDR3 consists of 16 residues. Germline-derived CDR1 and CDR2 are SGHAT and FQNNGV.

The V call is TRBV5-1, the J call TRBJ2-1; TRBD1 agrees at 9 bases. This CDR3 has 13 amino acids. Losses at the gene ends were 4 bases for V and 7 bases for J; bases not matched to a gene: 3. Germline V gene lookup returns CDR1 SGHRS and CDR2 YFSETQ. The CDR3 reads CASSRDRGNEQFF. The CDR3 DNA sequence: TGCGCCAGCAGCCGTGACAGGGGGAATGAGCAGTTCTTC.

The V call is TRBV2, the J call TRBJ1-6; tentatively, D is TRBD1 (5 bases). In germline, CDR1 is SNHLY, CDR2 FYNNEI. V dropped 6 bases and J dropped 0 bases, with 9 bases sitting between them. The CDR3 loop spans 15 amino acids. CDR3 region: CASSRQSSYNSPLHF. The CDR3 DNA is TGTGCCAGCAGCAGACAGAGCTCCTATAATTCACCCCTCCACTTT.

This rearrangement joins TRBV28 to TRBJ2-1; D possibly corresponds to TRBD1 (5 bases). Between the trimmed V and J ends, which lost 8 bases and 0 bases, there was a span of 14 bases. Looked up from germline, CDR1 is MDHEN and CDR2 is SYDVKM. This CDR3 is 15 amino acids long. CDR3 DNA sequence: TGTGCCAGCCTCCAGGACACCGGCTCCTACAATGAGCAGTTCTTC. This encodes CASLQDTGSYNEQFF.

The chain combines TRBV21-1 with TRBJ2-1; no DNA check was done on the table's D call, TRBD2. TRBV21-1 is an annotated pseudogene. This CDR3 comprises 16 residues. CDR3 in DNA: TGTGCCAGCAGCAAAGTACAGCGGAGAACCTACAATGAGCAGTTCTTC. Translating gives CASSKVQRRTYNEQFF.

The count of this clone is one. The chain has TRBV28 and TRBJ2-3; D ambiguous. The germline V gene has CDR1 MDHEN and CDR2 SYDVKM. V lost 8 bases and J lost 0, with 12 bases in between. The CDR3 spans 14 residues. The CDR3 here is CASSKRGSTDTQYF. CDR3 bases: TGTGCCAGCTCAAAGCGCGGTAGCACAGATACGCAGTATTTT.

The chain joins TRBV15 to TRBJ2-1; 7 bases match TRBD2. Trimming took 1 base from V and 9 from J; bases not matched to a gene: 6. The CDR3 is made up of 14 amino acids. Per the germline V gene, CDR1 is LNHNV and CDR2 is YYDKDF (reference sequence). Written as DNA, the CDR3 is TGTGCCACCAGCAGAGTCCCTAGCGGAAGTGAGCAGTTCTTC. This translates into CATSRVPSGSEQFF. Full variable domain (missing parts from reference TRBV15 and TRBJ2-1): DAMVIQNPRYQVTQFGKPVTLSCSQTLNHNVMYWYQQKSSQAPKLLFHYYDKDFNNEADTPDNFQSRRPNTSFCFLDIRSPGLGDTAMYLCATSRVPSGSEQFFGPGTRLTVL.

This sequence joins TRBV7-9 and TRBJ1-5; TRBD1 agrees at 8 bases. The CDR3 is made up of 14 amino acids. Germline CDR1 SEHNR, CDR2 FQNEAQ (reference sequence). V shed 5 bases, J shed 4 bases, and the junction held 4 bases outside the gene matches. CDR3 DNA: TGTGCCAGCAGCGTAACAGGGGGGAATCAGCCCCAGCATTTT. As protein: CASSVTGGNQPQHF. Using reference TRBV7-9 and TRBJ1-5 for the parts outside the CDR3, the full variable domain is DTGVSQNPRHKITKRGQNVTFRCDPISEHNRLYWYRQTLGQGPEFLTYFQNEAQLEKSRLLSDRFSAERPKGSFSTLEIQRTEQGDSAMYLCASSVTGGNQPQHFGDGTRLSIL.

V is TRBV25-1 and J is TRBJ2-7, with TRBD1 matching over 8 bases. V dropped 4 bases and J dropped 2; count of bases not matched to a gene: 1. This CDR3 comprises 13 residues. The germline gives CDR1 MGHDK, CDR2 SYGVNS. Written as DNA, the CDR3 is TGTGCCAGCAGTGCGACAGGGGCCTACGAGCAGTACTTC. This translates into CASSATGAYEQYF.

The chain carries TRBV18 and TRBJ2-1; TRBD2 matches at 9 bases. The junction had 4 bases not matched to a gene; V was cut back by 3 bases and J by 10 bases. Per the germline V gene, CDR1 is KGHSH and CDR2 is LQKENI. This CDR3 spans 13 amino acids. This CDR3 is CASSPNSGGEQFF. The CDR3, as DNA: TGTGCCAGCTCACCGAATAGCGGGGGAGAGCAGTTCTTC.

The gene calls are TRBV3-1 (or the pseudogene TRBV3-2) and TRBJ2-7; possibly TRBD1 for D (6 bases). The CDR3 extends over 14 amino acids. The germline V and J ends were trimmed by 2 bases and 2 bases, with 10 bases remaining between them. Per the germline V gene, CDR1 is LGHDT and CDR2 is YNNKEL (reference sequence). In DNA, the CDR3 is TGTGCCAGCAGCCAAAGGACAGTGACCTACGAGCAGTACTTC. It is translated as CASSQRTVTYEQYF.

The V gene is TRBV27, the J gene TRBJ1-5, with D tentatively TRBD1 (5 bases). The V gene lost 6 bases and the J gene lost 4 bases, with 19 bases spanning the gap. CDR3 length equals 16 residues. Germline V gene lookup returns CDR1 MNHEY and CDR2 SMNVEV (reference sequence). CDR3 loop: CASSPRGRTRNQPQHF. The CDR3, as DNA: TGTGCCAGCAGCCCCCGGGGCAGAACTAGGAATCAGCCCCAGCATTTT.

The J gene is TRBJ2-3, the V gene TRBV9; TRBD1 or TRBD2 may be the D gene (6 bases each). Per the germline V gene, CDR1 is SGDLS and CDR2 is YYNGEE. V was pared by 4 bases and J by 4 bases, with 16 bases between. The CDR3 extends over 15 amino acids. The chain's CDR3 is CASSTPQGGPDTQYF. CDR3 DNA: TGTGCCAGCAGCACCCCGCAAGGGGGGCCAGATACGCAGTATTTT.

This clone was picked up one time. As DNA, the CDR3 is TGTGCCAACGCATCCAAGGAACTAGCCAAAAACATTCAGTACTTC. Protein: CANASKELAKNIQYF. The chain carries TRBV5-5 and TRBJ2-4; D unclear. Germline loops: CDR1 SGHKS, CDR2 YYEKEE (reference sequence). The CDR3 is 15 residues long. The V gene lost 9 bases and the J gene lost 0 bases, with 16 bases spanning the gap.

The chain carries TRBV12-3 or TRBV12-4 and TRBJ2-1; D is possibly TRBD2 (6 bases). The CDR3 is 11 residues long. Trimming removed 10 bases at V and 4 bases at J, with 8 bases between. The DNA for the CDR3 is TGTGCCACGGGAGCTTACAATGAGCAGTTCTTC. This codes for CATGAYNEQFF.

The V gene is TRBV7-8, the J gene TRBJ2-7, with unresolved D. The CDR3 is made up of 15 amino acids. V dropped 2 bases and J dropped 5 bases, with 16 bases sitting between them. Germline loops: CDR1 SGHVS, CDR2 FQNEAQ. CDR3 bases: TGTGCCAGCAGCTTACCCAACCTCGGTGGGAACGAGCAGTACTTC. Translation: CASSLPNLGGNEQYF.

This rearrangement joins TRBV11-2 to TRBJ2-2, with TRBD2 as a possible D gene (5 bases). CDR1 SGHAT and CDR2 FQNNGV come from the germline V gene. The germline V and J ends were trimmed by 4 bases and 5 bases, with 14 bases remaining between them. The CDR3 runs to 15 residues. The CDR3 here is CASSSRTGETGELFF. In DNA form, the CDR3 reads TGTGCCAGCAGCTCAAGGACCGGGGAGACCGGGGAGCTGTTTTTT. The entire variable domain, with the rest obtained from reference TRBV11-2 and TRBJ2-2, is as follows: EAGVAQSPRYKIIEKRQSVAFWCNPISGHATLYWYQQILGQGPKLLIQFQNNGVVDDSQLPKDRFSAERLKGVDSTLKIQPAKLEDSAVYLCASSSRTGETGELFFGEGSRLTVL.

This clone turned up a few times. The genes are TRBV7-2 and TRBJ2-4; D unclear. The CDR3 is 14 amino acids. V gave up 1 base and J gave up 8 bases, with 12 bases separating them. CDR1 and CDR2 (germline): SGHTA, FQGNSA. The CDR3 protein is CASSLDGAIYIQYF. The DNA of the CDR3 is TGTGCCAGCAGCTTAGACGGCGCCATTTACATTCAGTACTTC.

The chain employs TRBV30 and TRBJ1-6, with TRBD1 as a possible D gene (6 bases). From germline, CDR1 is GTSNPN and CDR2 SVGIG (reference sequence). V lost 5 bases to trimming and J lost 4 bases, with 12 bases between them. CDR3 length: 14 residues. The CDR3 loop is CAWGGQTYNSPLHF. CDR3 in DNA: TGTGCCTGGGGCGGACAGACGTATAATTCACCCCTCCACTTT.